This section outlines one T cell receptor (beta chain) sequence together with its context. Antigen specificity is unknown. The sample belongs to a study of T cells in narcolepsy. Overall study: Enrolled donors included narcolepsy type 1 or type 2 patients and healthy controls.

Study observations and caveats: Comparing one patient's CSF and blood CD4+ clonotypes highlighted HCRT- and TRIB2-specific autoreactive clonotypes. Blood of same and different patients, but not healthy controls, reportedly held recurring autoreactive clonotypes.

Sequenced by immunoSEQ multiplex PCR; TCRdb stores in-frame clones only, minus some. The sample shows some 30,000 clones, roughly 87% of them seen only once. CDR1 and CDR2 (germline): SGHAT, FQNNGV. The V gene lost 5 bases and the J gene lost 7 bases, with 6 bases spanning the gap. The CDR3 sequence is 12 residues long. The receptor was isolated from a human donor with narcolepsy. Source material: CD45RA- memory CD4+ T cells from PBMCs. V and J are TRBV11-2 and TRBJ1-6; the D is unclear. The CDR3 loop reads CASSRTNSPLHF. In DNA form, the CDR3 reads TGTGCCAGCAGCCGTACCAATTCACCCCTCCACTTT.